This T cell receptor beta chain comes out of a study of cytomegalovirus exposure and HLA in healthy donors. This clone was recorded a few times. In the PCR, 60 Vbeta and 13 Jbeta primers were used. Produced via immunoSEQ multiplex PCR; TCRdb's table is partial and in-frame only. The data show 80,000 to 130,000 clones, 79% seen once. V dropped 10 bases and J dropped 1; count of bases not matched to a gene: 7. The V gene's germline CDR1 is MNHNS and CDR2 SASEGT. The CDR3 is 13 amino acids. The V and J genes are TRBV6-1 and TRBJ2-7, with 7 positions matching TRBD1. The clonotype originates from a female donor in good health and CMV-seropositive. The specimen sequenced was PBMCs. The CDR3 sequence is CATHRGQSYEQYF. The CDR3 nucleotides read TGTGCCACCCACAGGGGCCAGTCCTACGAGCAGTACTTC.